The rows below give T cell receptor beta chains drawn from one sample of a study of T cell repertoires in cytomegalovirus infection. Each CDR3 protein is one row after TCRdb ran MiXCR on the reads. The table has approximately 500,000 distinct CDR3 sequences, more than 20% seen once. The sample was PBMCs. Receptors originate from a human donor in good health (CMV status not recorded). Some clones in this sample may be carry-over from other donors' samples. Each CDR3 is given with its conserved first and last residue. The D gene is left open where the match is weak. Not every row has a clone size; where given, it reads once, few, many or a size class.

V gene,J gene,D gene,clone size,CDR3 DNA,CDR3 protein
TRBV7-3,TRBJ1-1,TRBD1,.,TGTGCCAGCAGTCAAACGGGACAGCAAGTGAACACTGAAGCTTTCTTT,CASSQTGQQVNTEAFF
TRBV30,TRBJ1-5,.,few,TGTGCCTGGAGTCCCTGGGGTAGCAATCAGCCCCAGCATTTT,CAWSPWGSNQPQHF
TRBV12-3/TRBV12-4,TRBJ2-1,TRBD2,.,TGTGCCAGCCAGGGACTAGCGGCTTACAATGAGCAGTTCTTC,CASQGLAAYNEQFF
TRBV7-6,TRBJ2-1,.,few,TGTGCCAGCAGCTTTTTCGGGAGCTCCTACAATGAGCAGTTCTTC,CASSFFGSSYNEQFF
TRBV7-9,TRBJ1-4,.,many,TGTGCCAGCAGCGCCCGACAGACCAATGAAAAACTGTTTTTT,CASSARQTNEKLFF
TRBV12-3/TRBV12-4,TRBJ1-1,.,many,TGTGCCAGCAGTCCCCCCAAAGGCGGGGCTTTCTTT,CASSPPKGGAFF
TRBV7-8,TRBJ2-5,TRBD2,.,TGTGCCAGCAGCCCGGGACTAGTGGGGACCCAAGAGACCCAGTACTTC,CASSPGLVGTQETQYF
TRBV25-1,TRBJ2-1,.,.,TGTGCCAGCAGTGAATACAGGGACAATGAGCAGTTCTTC,CASSEYRDNEQFF
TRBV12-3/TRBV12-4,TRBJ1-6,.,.,TGTGCCAGCAGTTTAGGGACAAGATCACCCCTCCACTTT,CASSLGTRSPLHF
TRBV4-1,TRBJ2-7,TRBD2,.,TGTGCCAGCAGCCCATACGTTGGGGGGGGGATATACGAGCAGTACTTC,CASSPYVGGGIYEQYF
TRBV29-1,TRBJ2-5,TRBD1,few,TGCAGCGTTGAGCAGGGGGCCCTTCCGGAGACCCAGTACTTC,CSVEQGALPETQYF
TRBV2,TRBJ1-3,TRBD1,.,TGTGCCAGCAGTGAACAGGGGGCTAGAGGAAACACCATATATTTT,CASSEQGARGNTIYF
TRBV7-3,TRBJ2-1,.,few,TGTGCCAGCAGCCCAGACCTCCCTAATGAGCAGTTCTTC,CASSPDLPNEQFF
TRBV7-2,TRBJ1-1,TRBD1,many,TGTGCCAGCAGCTATGGACAGGTCAACACTGAAGCTTTCTTT,CASSYGQVNTEAFF
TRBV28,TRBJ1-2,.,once,TGTGCCAGCAGCCCGGAACAGGGCGGCTATGGCTACACCTTC,CASSPEQGGYGYTF
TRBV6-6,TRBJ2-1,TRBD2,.,TGTGCCAGCAGTTACTCTCTTAATAGCGGGAGAATCGATGAGCAGTTCTTC,CASSYSLNSGRIDEQFF
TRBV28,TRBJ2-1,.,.,TGTGCCAGCATTTCGGGGGGCTCCGGAAATGAGCAGTTCTTC,CASISGGSGNEQFF
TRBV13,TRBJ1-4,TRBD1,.,TGTGCCAGCAGCCGACAGGGGGCAGGGACTAATGAAAAACTGTTTTTT,CASSRQGAGTNEKLFF
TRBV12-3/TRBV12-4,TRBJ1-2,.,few,TGTGCCAGCAGCCCCGGCAGGGTCGCTGGCTACACCTTC,CASSPGRVAGYTF
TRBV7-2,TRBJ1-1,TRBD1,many,TGTGCCAGCAGCGCCGCGACAGGGACCGGGACTGAAGCTTTCTTT,CASSAATGTGTEAFF
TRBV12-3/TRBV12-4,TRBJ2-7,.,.,TGTGCCAGCAGTTTCGAGGGAATAGGCTCGTACGAGCAGTACTTC,CASSFEGIGSYEQYF
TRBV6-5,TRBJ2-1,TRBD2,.,TGTGCCAGCAGGGGGACTAGCGGGGGGAGGAGCTCCTACAATGAGCAGTTCTTC,CASRGTSGGRSSYNEQFF
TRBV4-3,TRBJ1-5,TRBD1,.,TGCGCCAGCAGCGAACGACAGGGAAGGTGGCCCCAGCATTTT,CASSERQGRWPQHF
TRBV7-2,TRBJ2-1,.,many,TGTGCCAGCAGCCCCTCAGGGGGGGCTGTCGGTGAGCAGTTCTTC,CASSPSGGAVGEQFF
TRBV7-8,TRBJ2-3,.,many,TGTGCCAGCAGCTTAGGACAGAACACAGATACGCAGTATTTT,CASSLGQNTDTQYF
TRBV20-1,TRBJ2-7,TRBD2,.,TGCAGTGCTAGTTCGGTAGCGGGAGCCTACGAGCAGTACTTC,CSASSVAGAYEQYF
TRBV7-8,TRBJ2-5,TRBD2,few,TGTGCCAGCAGCTGGCCGAGCGGGAGGGGCGAGACCCAGTACTTC,CASSWPSGRGETQYF
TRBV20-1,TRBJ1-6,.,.,TGCAGTGCTAGGACAGAATATAATTCACCCCTCCACTTT,CSARTEYNSPLHF
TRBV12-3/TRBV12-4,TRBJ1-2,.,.,TGTGCCAGCAGTACAGGGACGGTTACCTTC,CASSTGTVTF
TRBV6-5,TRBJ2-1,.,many,TGTGCCAGCAGTCCGCTAGCTAGCTCCTACAATGAGCAGTTCTTC,CASSPLASSYNEQFF
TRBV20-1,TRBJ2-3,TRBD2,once,TGCAGCAGCGGGGGCCGTGGCACAGATACGCAGTATTTT,CSSGGRGTDTQYF
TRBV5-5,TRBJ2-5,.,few,TGTGCCAGCAGCAGGCAGGCCCCTGAGACCCAGTACTTC,CASSRQAPETQYF
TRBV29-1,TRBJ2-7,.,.,TGCAGCGTTTCCCGTCCCTCGCGCAGGATCGGGGTCTCCTACGAGCAGTACTTC,CSVSRPSRRIGVSYEQYF
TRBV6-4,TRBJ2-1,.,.,TGTGCCAGCAGTCCGGTGGGGGCGGGTGAGCAGTTCTTC,CASSPVGAGEQFF
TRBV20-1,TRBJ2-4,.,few,TGCAGTGCTAGAGCCGATCATATTACCAAAAACATTCAGTACTTC,CSARADHITKNIQYF
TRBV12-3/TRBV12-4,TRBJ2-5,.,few,TGTGCCAGCAGACTCGGGATTGGGGAGACCCAGTACTTC,CASRLGIGETQYF
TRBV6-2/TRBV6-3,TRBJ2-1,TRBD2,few,TGTGCCAGCAGTCTCCTAGCGGGAAAGAATGAGCAGTTCTTC,CASSLLAGKNEQFF
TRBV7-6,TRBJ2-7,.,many,TGTGCCAGCAGCCTATACATGACCCGGTACGAGCAGTACTTC,CASSLYMTRYEQYF
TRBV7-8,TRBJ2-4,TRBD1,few,TGTGCCAGCAGCACCGGGACAGGGGGGAACATTCAGTACTTC,CASSTGTGGNIQYF